The 21 T cell receptor beta chains given below trace back to one sample, sequenced in a study of control samples from healthy donors and cancer patients. TCRdb's table, derived via immunoSEQ multiplex PCR, lists solely in-frame clones and lacks some. The sample includes approximately 140,000 clones, about 85% seen only once; the top ten take roughly 8.7%. Sequencing was performed on blood. All receptors come from a woman aged 30 to 39 in good health.

CDR3 sequence reads: CASNPPGVATDTQYF. CDR3 DNA: TGTGCCAGCAACCCCCCGGGGGTTGCCACAGATACGCAGTATTTT. The V call is TRBV11-2, the J call TRBJ2-3, with a possible D match to TRBD2 (6 bases). V lost 7 bases to trimming and J lost 2 bases, with 16 bases between them. This CDR3 spans 15 amino acids. Germline-derived CDR1 and CDR2 are SGHAT and FQNNGV.

V gene TRBV28 combines with J gene TRBJ1-5, with D possibly being TRBD1 (5 bases). The V end lost 2 bases, the J end lost 6 bases, and 14 bases lay between the germline ends. The CDR3 has 15 amino acids. Germline CDR1 is MDHEN and CDR2 is SYDVKM. The CDR3 spells CASSLNPAGVQPQHF. CDR3 DNA sequence: TGTGCCAGCAGTTTAAACCCCGCGGGGGTTCAGCCCCAGCATTTT. The full variable domain, its missing parts supplied by reference TRBV28 and TRBJ1-5, is DVKVTQSSRYLVKRTGEKVFLECVQDMDHENMFWYRQDPGLGLRLIYFSYDVKMKEKGDIPEGYSVSREKKERFSLILESASTNQTSMYLCASSLNPAGVQPQHFGDGTRLSIL.

For the CDR3, the DNA is TGTGCCTGGAGTGTACGAGTGGACTTACCGAACACTGAAGCTTTCTTT. It codes for CAWSVRVDLPNTEAFF. This sequence joins TRBV30 and TRBJ1-1, with unresolved D. There are 16 residues in the CDR3. The V gene's germline CDR1 is GTSNPN and CDR2 SVGIG (reference sequence). V was shortened by 0 bases and J by 1 base, with 15 bases between the two germline ends.

The chain combines TRBV2 with TRBJ1-4, with D uncertain. V lost 2 bases and J lost 8, with 6 bases in between. The germline V gene has CDR1 SNHLY and CDR2 FYNNEI. This CDR3 is 12 amino acids long. The CDR3 bases are TGTGCCAGCAGTGAATTGGCGGAAAAACTGTTTTTT. Encoded protein: CASSELAEKLFF.

This chain connects TRBV29-1 to TRBJ2-1, with no clear D. This CDR3 spans 11 amino acids. The V gene's germline CDR1 is SQVTM and CDR2 ANQGSEA. Trimming pared 7 bases from V and 7 bases from J, leaving 11 bases between. This CDR3 is CSGQERNEQFF. The CDR3 coding sequence is TGCAGCGGTCAAGAGAGGAATGAGCAGTTCTTC.

The chain recombines TRBV7-2 with TRBJ1-6, with D possibly TRBD1 on 5 matching bases. Germline CDR1 is SGHTA and CDR2 is FQGNSA. The V and J ends lost 3 bases and 8 bases respectively, with 8 bases between them. The CDR3 covers 13 residues. In nucleotides, the CDR3 is TGTGCCAGCAGCTTCGGGACTGATTCACCCCTCCACTTT. Its translation: CASSFGTDSPLHF.

For this clone: Other nucleotide sequences from this sample produce the same CDR3. This sequence joins TRBV19 and TRBJ1-1; TRBD1 matches 9 bases. This CDR3 contains 13 residues. The germline gives CDR1 LNHDA, CDR2 SQIVND (reference sequence). The V segment lost 6 bases and the J segment 1 base; nucleotides outside the gene matches: 0. The CDR3, as DNA: TGTGCCAGTAGGGGACAGGGGAACACTGAAGCTTTCTTT. Translation: CASRGQGNTEAFF.

The V call is TRBV29-1, the J call TRBJ1-1; D is perhaps TRBD1 (5 bases). V was shortened by 6 bases and J by 5 bases, with 13 bases between the two germline ends. Germline CDR1 SQVTM, CDR2 ANQGSEA. The CDR3 has 12 residues. The CDR3 loop is CSVRDGGTEAFF. DNA of the CDR3: TGCAGCGTCCGGGATGGGGGGACTGAAGCTTTCTTT.

Of note for this clone: Other DNA sequences from this sample encode an identical CDR3 as well. The V and J genes are TRBV19 and TRBJ2-5; the match to TRBD1 covers 8 bases. This CDR3 comprises 12 residues. Germline V CDR1 and CDR2: LNHDA, SQIVND (reference sequence). Trimming removed 8 bases from V and 4 bases from J; junction bases left unmatched: 3. The CDR3 sequence: CASGDRGETQYF. Here the CDR3 DNA reads TGTGCCAGTGGAGACAGGGGAGAGACCCAGTACTTC. Supplemented by reference TRBV19 and TRBJ2-5, the full variable domain reads DGGITQSPKYLFRKEGQNVTLSCEQNLNHDAMYWYRQDPGQGLRLIYYSQIVNDFQKGDIAEGYSVSREKKESFPLTVTSAQKNPTAFYLCASGDRGETQYFGPGTRLLVL.

This clone appeared a few times. The chain links TRBV5-1 to TRBJ1-3, with D unresolved. CDR3 length: 21 residues. The germline V gene has CDR1 SGHRS and CDR2 YFSETQ. Trimming left V 0 bases short and J 0 bases short, with 25 bases between. CDR3 sequence (DNA): TGCGCCAGCAGCTTGGAAGGTCAGATGGCAGGACTCATAAACTCTGGAAACACCATATATTTT. The encoded protein is CASSLEGQMAGLINSGNTIYF.

The rearrangement uses TRBV6-5 and TRBJ2-7; the D gene could be TRBD1 or TRBD2 (5 bases each). The V and J ends lost 4 bases and 4 bases respectively, with 17 bases between them. This CDR3 is built from 15 residues. Looked up from germline, CDR1 is MNHEY and CDR2 is SVGAGI. The CDR3 region has the DNA TGTGCCAGCAGTTTTCCGGGACGGGCAGCGTACGAGCAGTACTTC. Encoded protein: CASSFPGRAAYEQYF.

In DNA, the CDR3 is TGTGCCAGCAGCCCGGGACGGTATAATTCACCCCTCCACTTT. This codes for CASSPGRYNSPLHF. This chain uses TRBV7-3 with TRBJ1-6, with D perhaps matching TRBD1 (5 bases). Germline V gene data show CDR1 as SGHTA and CDR2 as FQGTGA. Trimming cost V 5 bases and J 4 bases, with 9 bases left between them. This CDR3 spans 14 amino acids.

Worth noting for this clone: Other DNA sequences within the sample encode an identical CDR3. V is TRBV9 and J is TRBJ2-7; TRBD2 is a possible D gene (6 bases). Germline CDR1 reads SGDLS; CDR2 reads YYNGEE. The CDR3 totals 15 residues. The V end lost 4 bases, the J end lost 0 bases, and 14 bases lay between the germline ends. CDR3 bases: TGTGCCAGCAGCCCTGGTGGAGGGAGCTCCTACGAGCAGTACTTC. Translating it yields CASSPGGGSSYEQYF.

The chain is built from TRBV30 and TRBJ1-3; TRBD1 matches at 7 bases. The CDR3 is 15 amino acids. Germline CDR1 is GTSNPN and CDR2 is SVGIG (reference sequence). V was clipped by 2 bases and J by 1 base; unmatched bases: 5. CDR3 protein: CAWSYSTGSGNTIYF. As DNA, the CDR3 is TGTGCCTGGAGTTACTCGACAGGGTCTGGAAACACCATATATTTT. Full variable domain (missing parts from reference TRBV30 and TRBJ1-3): SQTIHQWPATLVQPVGSPLSLECTVEGTSNPNLYWYRQAAGRGLQLLFYSVGIGQISSEVPQNLSASRPQDRQFILSSKKLLLSDSGFYLCAWSYSTGSGNTIYFGEGSWLTVV.

This clone appeared once. V gene TRBV5-1 combines with J gene TRBJ2-1; 11 bases are a match to TRBD1. This CDR3 is built from 16 residues. Germline CDR1 and CDR2: SGHRS and YFSETQ. Trimming at V came to 4 bases and at J to 9 bases, leaving 12 bases not matched to a gene. The CDR3 sequence is CASSLLGTGGGGEQFF. CDR3 bases: TGCGCCAGCAGCCTCCTTGGGACAGGGGGAGGTGGTGAGCAGTTCTTC.

J is TRBJ2-5 and V is TRBV7-2; D unresolved. This CDR3 contains 11 residues. The germline gives CDR1 SGHTA, CDR2 FQGNSA. The V end lost 5 bases, the J end lost 5 bases, and 6 bases lay between the germline ends. The CDR3 is CASSAPETQYF. The CDR3 bases are TGTGCCAGCAGCGCACCGGAGACCCAGTACTTC.

This clone was detected once. The rearrangement joins TRBV3-1 (or the pseudogene TRBV3-2) to TRBJ1-2, with D uncertain. Between the trimmed V and J ends, which lost 1 base and 8 bases, there was a span of 11 bases. The CDR3 has 13 amino acids. Germline assignment: CDR1 LGHDT and CDR2 YNNKEL (reference sequence). CDR3 bases: TGTGCCAGCAGCCAAGCTGGACGTTCGGGCTACACCTTC. It yields the protein CASSQAGRSGYTF.

This rearrangement joins TRBV4-1 to TRBJ2-1, with 8 positions matching TRBD2. Germline V CDR1 and CDR2: MGHRA, YSYEKL. V lost 0 bases, J lost 6 bases, and 10 bases stayed unmatched. CDR3 length equals 17 residues. The DNA for the CDR3 is TGCGCCAGCAGCCAAGATCTTTCCGGACTAGCTTTCAATGAGCAGTTCTTC. The encoded protein is CASSQDLSGLAFNEQFF.

The chain combines TRBV6-5 with TRBJ1-2; D possibly corresponds to TRBD1 (6 bases). V lost 8 bases, J lost 0 bases, and 16 bases lay in between. Germline V lookup: CDR1 MNHEY, CDR2 SVGAGI. The CDR3 contains 15 residues. The CDR3 DNA follows: TGTGCCAGCCATTATAGACAGGATGCTAACTATGGCTACACCTTC. This codes for CASHYRQDANYGYTF.

The CDR3 sequence: CASSEASGSYNEQFF. DNA of the CDR3: TGTGCCAGCAGTGAGGCTAGCGGGAGCTACAATGAGCAGTTCTTC. V usage is TRBV6-4 and J usage is TRBJ2-1, with TRBD2 matching 10 bases. This CDR3 contains 15 residues. CDR1 is MRHNA and CDR2 is SNTAGT in the germline V gene. The V and J ends lost 3 bases and 3 bases, in that order; junction bases with no gene match: 2.

The J gene is TRBJ1-6, the V gene TRBV6-1; no reliable D call. CDR3 length equals 15 residues. Germline V lookup: CDR1 MNHNS, CDR2 SASEGT. V shed 1 base and J shed 7 bases, with 11 bases lying between them. The CDR3 nucleotides read TGTGCCAGCAGTGAAGGCCTGGGGTGGAATTCACCCCTCCACTTT. Its translation: CASSEGLGWNSPLHF.